A single sample is the source of the 17 T cell receptor beta chains below, sequenced in a study of identifying expanded T cells in peripheral blood. Sequencing was performed with immunoSEQ multiplex PCR; in TCRdb, only in-frame clones are kept and a portion is missing. The repertoire holds about 110,000 clones, more than 85% seen once, with about 17% in the top ten. The sequencing sample was made of blood. These receptors originate from a person aged 18-70 years in good health.

This clone was seen once. This sequence joins TRBV18 and TRBJ2-2; no reliable D call. V was pared by 2 bases and J by 6 bases, with 7 bases between. The CDR3 has 13 amino acids. Germline loops: CDR1 KGHSH, CDR2 LQKENI. DNA for the CDR3: TGTGCCAGCTCACCATATGAGGCCGGGGAGCTGTTTTTT. This encodes CASSPYEAGELFF. Based on the CDR3 plus reference TRBV18 and TRBJ2-2, the full variable domain is NAGVMQNPRHLVRRRGQEARLRCSPMKGHSHVYWYRQLPEEGLKFMVYLQKENIIDESGMPKERFSAEFPKEGPSILRIQQVVRGDSAAYFCASSPYEAGELFFGEGSRLTVL.

J is TRBJ1-4 and V is TRBV4-2; 8 bases match TRBD1. Germline CDR1 and CDR2: LGHNA and YNFKEQ. The CDR3 covers 15 residues. V shed 3 bases and J 5 bases; nucleotides not matched to a gene: 5. The CDR3 coding sequence is TGTGCCAGCAGCCAGGAAGACAGGGGAAATGAAAAACTGTTTTTT. Protein product: CASSQEDRGNEKLFF.

This chain joins TRBV9 and TRBJ1-3; D gene unclear. Germline-derived CDR1 and CDR2 are SGDLS and YYNGEE. V dropped 0 bases and J dropped 0 bases, with 10 bases sitting between them. The CDR3 has 16 amino acids. The CDR3 loop is CASSVGRTYSGNTIYF. CDR3 nucleotide sequence: TGTGCCAGCAGCGTAGGGAGGACTTACTCTGGAAACACCATATATTTT.

This chain joins TRBV4-2 and TRBJ1-4, with 10 bases matching TRBD1. The CDR3 extends over 15 amino acids. Germline CDR1 LGHNA, CDR2 YNFKEQ. Trimming cost V 5 bases and J 5 bases; bases outside gene matches: 5. Here the CDR3 reads CASSYRTGGNEKLFF. The CDR3 DNA reads as TGTGCCAGCAGCTATAGGACAGGGGGGAATGAAAAACTGTTTTTT.

The V call is TRBV7-6, the J call TRBJ1-2; the D is unclear. V lost 5 bases to trimming and J lost 4 bases, with 14 bases between them. The germline V gene has CDR1 SGHVS and CDR2 FNYEAQ. The CDR3 is made up of 14 amino acids. CDR3 bases: TGTGCCAGCAGCCCCTCGGACTGGATCTATGGCTACACCTTC. This encodes CASSPSDWIYGYTF.

V gene TRBV18 combines with J gene TRBJ2-7; TRBD1 aligns across 10 bases. Trimming removed 3 bases from V and 3 bases from J; junction bases left unmatched: 2. Germline V gives CDR1 KGHSH, CDR2 LQKENI. The CDR3 totals 14 residues. The CDR3 nucleotides read TGTGCCAGCTCACCCCGGGACAGGGGCTACGAGCAGTACTTC. Its translation: CASSPRDRGYEQYF.

The chain couples TRBV30 to TRBJ2-5; 10 bases map to TRBD2. Unmatched junction bases numbered 6, after V lost 0 bases and J lost 5 bases. Per germline, CDR1 GTSNPN and CDR2 SVGIG (reference sequence). The CDR3 is 15 amino acids. CDR3 loop: CAWSVRSGGAETQYF. In DNA, the CDR3 is TGTGCCTGGAGTGTTAGAAGCGGGGGGGCGGAGACCCAGTACTTC. The whole variable domain, remainder taken from reference TRBV30 and TRBJ2-5, is SQTIHQWPATLVQPVGSPLSLECTVEGTSNPNLYWYRQAAGRGLQLLFYSVGIGQISSEVPQNLSASRPQDRQFILSSKKLLLSDSGFYLCAWSVRSGGAETQYFGPGTRLLVL.

In its sample, this clone was seen a few times. The chain joins TRBV18 to TRBJ1-1; a possible D gene is TRBD1 (5 bases). The CDR3 loop spans 15 amino acids. CDR1 is KGHSH and CDR2 is LQKENI in the germline V gene. V was pared by 3 bases and J by 11 bases, with 22 bases between. CDR3 region: CASSPWGVPGRWAFF. The DNA of the CDR3 is TGTGCCAGCTCACCCTGGGGCGTTCCGGGGAGGTGGGCTTTCTTT.

The chain combines TRBV19 with TRBJ1-1; 7 bases match TRBD1. Germline CDR1 is LNHDA and CDR2 is SQIVND (reference sequence). V shed 4 bases and J 6 bases; nucleotides not matched to a gene: 8. The CDR3 consists of 14 residues. The CDR3 nucleotides read TGTGCCAGTAGTACGACTGACAGGGAGGCTGAAGCTTTCTTT. Protein product: CASSTTDREAEAFF.

The chain carries TRBV5-1 and TRBJ2-2; a possible D gene is TRBD1 (5 bases). CDR3 size: 14 residues. Germline assignment: CDR1 SGHRS and CDR2 YFSETQ. Trimming took 1 base from V and 3 from J, leaving 7 bases between them. The CDR3 region has the DNA TGCGCCAGCAGCTTGTTAGGGGACACCGGGGAGCTGTTTTTT. Its translation: CASSLLGDTGELFF. Variable domain in full (rest from reference TRBV5-1 and TRBJ2-2): KAGVTQTPRYLIKTRGQQVTLSCSPISGHRSVSWYQQTPGQGLQFLFEYFSETQRNKGNFPGRFSGRQFSNSRSEMNVSTLELGDSALYLCASSLLGDTGELFFGEGSRLTVL.

This clone came up once. The chain's CDR3 is CASSPRPGAGTGELFF. CDR3 nucleotide sequence: TGTGCCAGCAGTCCCAGACCGGGGGCGGGCACCGGGGAGCTGTTTTTT. This rearrangement joins TRBV11-2 to TRBJ2-2; either TRBD1 or TRBD2 may fit D (6 bases each). CDR1 is SGHAT, CDR2 FQNNGV, per germline. The CDR3 covers 16 residues. V shed 6 bases and J shed 4 bases, with 18 bases lying between them.

This clone has only one observation. The rearrangement uses TRBV30 and TRBJ1-4; the D gene is possibly TRBD1 (6 bases). The CDR3 consists of 15 residues. CDR1 is GTSNPN, CDR2 SVGIG, per germline (reference sequence). V lost 1 base, J lost 3 bases, and 12 bases lay in between. CDR3 in DNA: TGTGCCTGGAGTGGGCAGGGGCTAGCTAATGAAAAACTGTTTTTT. This sequence encodes CAWSGQGLANEKLFF.

The J gene is TRBJ1-1, the V gene TRBV15; perhaps TRBD1 as D (5 bases). The germline V gene encodes CDR1 LNHNV and CDR2 YYDKDF (reference sequence). V was shortened by 2 bases and J by 1 base, with 11 bases between the two germline ends. This CDR3 has 15 amino acids. The CDR3 nucleotides read TGTGCCACCAGCAGATTGACAGCGTCGAACACTGAAGCTTTCTTT. Protein product: CATSRLTASNTEAFF. Full variable domain (remainder filled in from reference TRBV15 and TRBJ1-1): DAMVIQNPRYQVTQFGKPVTLSCSQTLNHNVMYWYQQKSSQAPKLLFHYYDKDFNNEADTPDNFQSRRPNTSFCFLDIRSPGLGDTAMYLCATSRLTASNTEAFFGQGTRLTVV.

The V and J genes are TRBV10-1 and TRBJ1-4, with 10 bases matching TRBD1. The CDR3 has 17 amino acids. Per germline, CDR1 WNHNN and CDR2 SYGVQD (reference sequence). Trimming cost V 4 bases and J 7 bases; bases outside gene matches: 12. The CDR3 bases are TGCGCCAGCAGTGGGCTCACCCGGGACAGGGGTGTTGAAAAACTGTTTTTT. Translation: CASSGLTRDRGVEKLFF.

The chain couples TRBV18 to TRBJ1-4, with no clear D. The CDR3 is 12 amino acids. The V end was cut by 3 bases, the J end by 8 bases, with 7 bases between. Per germline, CDR1 KGHSH and CDR2 LQKENI. CDR3 in DNA: TGTGCCAGCTCACCGTGGGCCGAAAAACTGTTTTTT. This encodes CASSPWAEKLFF.

As for this clone: At one end the junction does not follow the germline gene, possibly because of a read error. V and J are TRBV7-7 and TRBJ2-5; the D gene is possibly TRBD1 (6 bases). The germline V gene encodes CDR1 SSHAT and CDR2 FNYEAQ (reference sequence). The CDR3 has 14 residues. CDR3 coding DNA: TGTGCCAGCAGCTCAGGGGCAGCCCAAGGGACCCAGTACTTC. Translated: CASSSGAAQGTQYF.

This sequence joins TRBV5-4 and TRBJ1-1; 8 bases line up with TRBD1. This CDR3 has 14 residues. Germline V gene lookup returns CDR1 SGHNT and CDR2 YYREEE (reference sequence). The trim removed 7 bases at V and 2 bases at J, leaving 7 bases unmatched. CDR3 region: CASGIDRGNTEAFF. CDR3 DNA: TGTGCCAGCGGAATAGACAGGGGAAACACTGAAGCTTTCTTT.